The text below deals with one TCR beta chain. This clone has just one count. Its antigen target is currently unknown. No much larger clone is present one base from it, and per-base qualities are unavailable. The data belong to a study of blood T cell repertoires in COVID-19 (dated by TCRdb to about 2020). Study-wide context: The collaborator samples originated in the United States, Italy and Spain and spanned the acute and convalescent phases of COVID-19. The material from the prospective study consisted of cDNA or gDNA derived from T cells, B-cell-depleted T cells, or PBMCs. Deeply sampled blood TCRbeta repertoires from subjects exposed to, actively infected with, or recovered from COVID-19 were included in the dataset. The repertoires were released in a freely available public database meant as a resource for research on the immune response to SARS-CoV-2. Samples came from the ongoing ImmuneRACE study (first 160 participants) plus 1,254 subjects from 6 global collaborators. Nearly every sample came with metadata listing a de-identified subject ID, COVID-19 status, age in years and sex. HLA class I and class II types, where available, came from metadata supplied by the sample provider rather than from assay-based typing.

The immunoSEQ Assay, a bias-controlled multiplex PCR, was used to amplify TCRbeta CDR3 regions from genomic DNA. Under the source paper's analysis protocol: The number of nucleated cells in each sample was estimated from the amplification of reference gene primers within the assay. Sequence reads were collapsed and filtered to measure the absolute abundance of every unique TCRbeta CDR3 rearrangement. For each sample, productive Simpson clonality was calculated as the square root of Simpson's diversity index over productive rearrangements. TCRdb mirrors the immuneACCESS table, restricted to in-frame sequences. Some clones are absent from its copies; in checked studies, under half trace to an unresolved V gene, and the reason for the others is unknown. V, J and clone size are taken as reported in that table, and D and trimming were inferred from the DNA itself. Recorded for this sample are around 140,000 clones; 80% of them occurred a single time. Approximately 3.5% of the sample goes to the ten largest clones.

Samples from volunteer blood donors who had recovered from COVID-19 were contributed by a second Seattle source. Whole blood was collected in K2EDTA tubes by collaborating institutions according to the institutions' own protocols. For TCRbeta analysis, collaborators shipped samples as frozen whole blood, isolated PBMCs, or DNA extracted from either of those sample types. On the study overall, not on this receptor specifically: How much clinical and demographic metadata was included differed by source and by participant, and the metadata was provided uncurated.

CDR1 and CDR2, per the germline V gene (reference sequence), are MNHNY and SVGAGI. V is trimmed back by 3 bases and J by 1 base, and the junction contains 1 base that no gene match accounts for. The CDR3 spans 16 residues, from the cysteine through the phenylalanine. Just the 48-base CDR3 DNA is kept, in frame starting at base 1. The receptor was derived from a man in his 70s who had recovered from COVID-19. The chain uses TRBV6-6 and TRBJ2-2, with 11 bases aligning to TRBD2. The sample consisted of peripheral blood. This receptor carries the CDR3 CASSYTSGRNTGELFF. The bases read TGTGCCAGCAGTTATACTAGCGGGAGGAACACCGGGGAGCTGTTTTTT.